A single sample gave rise to the 27 T cell receptor beta chains below, sequenced in a study of T cells after yellow fever vaccination. MiXCR was run by TCRdb on the 5' RACE reads, yielding one entry per CDR3 protein. The sample records fewer than 350,000 distinct CDR3 sequences, over 3.5% being singletons. Here the sequenced sample was PBMCs, taken 15 days after the yellow fever booster vaccination. The receptors derive from a man in his late teens or twenties who received the YFV17D yellow fever vaccine.

This clonotype has a handful of counts. V usage is TRBV10-2 and J usage is TRBJ1-5; D possibly corresponds to TRBD1 (5 bases). Between the trimmed V and J ends, which lost 10 bases and 6 bases, there was a span of 16 bases. This CDR3 region has 13 residues. CDR1 WSHSY and CDR2 SAAADI come from the germline V gene. Here the CDR3 reads CATRQERGQPQHF. The CDR3 region has the DNA TGCGCCACCCGTCAGGAGAGGGGTCAGCCCCAGCATTTT.

This clonotype was recorded a few times. This chain joins TRBV7-9 and TRBJ1-2, with a possible D match to TRBD1 (5 bases). Germline values: CDR1 SEHNR, CDR2 FQNEAQ (reference sequence). CDR3 length: 13 residues. Trimming took 7 bases from V and 4 from J, leaving 13 bases between them. CDR3 in amino acids: CASTPPGGYGYTF. The CDR3 nucleotides read TGTGCCAGCACCCCTCCGGGGGGCTATGGCTACACCTTC.

This clonotype was observed many times. The chain links TRBV3-1 to TRBJ2-3; D could derive from TRBD1 or TRBD2 (5 bases each). Trimming took off 4 bases at V and 8 bases at J, with 13 bases between the two ends. The germline CDR1 and CDR2 sequences are LGHDT and YNNKEL (reference sequence). The CDR3 contains 13 residues. CDR3 nucleotide sequence: TGTGCCAGCAGCCTACCCGGGACGGGTACGCAGTATTTT. It yields the protein CASSLPGTGTQYF.

This clonotype has ten or more counts. This chain's CDR3 is CASRPGDSYEQYF. Here the CDR3 DNA reads TGCGCCAGCAGGCCTGGGGACTCCTACGAGCAGTACTTC. The V and J genes are TRBV10-2 and TRBJ2-7; D call uncertain. V lost 6 bases to trimming and J lost 0 bases, with 9 bases between them. The CDR3 sequence is 13 residues long. Germline V gene lookup returns CDR1 WSHSY and CDR2 SAAADI.

This clonotype has a handful of counts. The chain employs TRBV7-8 and TRBJ2-3, with D unclear. CDR3 size: 16 residues. V was trimmed by 5 bases and J by 2 bases, leaving 17 bases between them. Germline-derived CDR1 and CDR2 are SGHVS and FQNEAQ. Here the CDR3 reads CASSPRTVALTDTQYF. The CDR3 DNA is TGTGCCAGCAGCCCCCGCACAGTCGCCCTCACAGATACGCAGTATTTT.

The sample holds a few counts of this clonotype. The V call is TRBV5-8, the J call TRBJ2-5; weak D call: TRBD2 (6 bases). Germline V CDR1 and CDR2: SGHTS, YDEGEE. This CDR3 spans 15 amino acids. Trimming shortened V by 1 base and J by 3 bases, and 13 bases separated the two germline ends. The CDR3 coding sequence is TGTGCCAGCAGCTTGCGATCGAGGAGGGAAGAGACCCAGTACTTC. It specifies CASSLRSRREETQYF.

This clonotype was recorded a few times. The CDR3 protein is CASSHDRGQSPLHF. The DNA of the CDR3 is TGTGCCAGCAGCCACGACAGGGGTCAATCACCCCTCCACTTT. V gene TRBV11-2 combines with J gene TRBJ1-6; 8 nucleotides line up with TRBD1. The CDR3 consists of 14 residues. Germline V CDR1 and CDR2: SGHAT, FQNNGV. V was pared by 5 bases and J by 10 bases, with 7 bases of the junction left unmatched.

This clonotype was counted between two and nine times. This rearrangement joins TRBV7-2 to TRBJ1-1; D remains ambiguous. The germline V and J ends were trimmed by 3 bases and 6 bases, with 17 bases remaining between them. In germline, CDR1 is SGHTA, CDR2 FQGNSA. CDR3 length: 15 amino acids. The CDR3 region is CASSLPAAGKAEAFF. The CDR3 coding sequence is TGTGCCAGCAGCTTGCCAGCAGCGGGGAAGGCTGAAGCTTTCTTT.

This clonotype has ten or more counts. The V and J genes are TRBV7-9 and TRBJ2-5; D could derive from TRBD1 or TRBD2 (5 bases each). This CDR3 contains 11 residues. The germline gives CDR1 SEHNR, CDR2 FQNEAQ (reference sequence). V lost 8 bases and J 5 bases, leaving 9 bases between the germline ends. The CDR3 nucleotides are TGTGCCAGCGGAGAGGGGGAGACCCAGTACTTC. The encoded protein is CASGEGETQYF.

The sample holds many counts of this clonotype. This chain joins TRBV12-3 or TRBV12-4 and TRBJ2-5, with D maybe TRBD1 (5 bases). Trimming shortened V by 4 bases and J by 6 bases, and 9 bases separated the two germline ends. CDR3 length: 12 amino acids. As DNA, the CDR3 is TGTGCCAGCAGTTATGGGGCCCAGACCCAGTACTTC. Amino acids: CASSYGAQTQYF.

There are many counts of this clonotype. The rearrangement uses TRBV12-3 or TRBV12-4 and TRBJ2-1, with D possibly being TRBD1 or TRBD2 (5 bases each). This CDR3 has 15 amino acids. Trimming shortened V by 3 bases and J by 2 bases, and 11 bases separated the two germline ends. CDR3 sequence: CASSFDGAPYNEQFF. The DNA of the CDR3 is TGTGCCAGCAGTTTCGACGGGGCGCCCTACAATGAGCAGTTCTTC.

In DNA, the CDR3 is TGTGCCATCAGACTGGACAACTCCTACGAGCAGTACTTC. This sequence encodes CAIRLDNSYEQYF. The chain uses TRBV10-3 and TRBJ2-7, with a possible D match to TRBD1 (5 bases). Deletions cut 6 bases from V and 0 bases from J, with 9 bases between. Germline assignment: CDR1 ENHRY and CDR2 SYGVKD. CDR3 size: 13 residues.

The V call is TRBV29-1, the J call TRBJ2-5, with 8 bases that match TRBD2. V dropped 6 bases and J dropped 4; count of bases not matched to a gene: 7. The germline CDR1 and CDR2 sequences are SQVTM and ANQGSEA. The CDR3 totals 13 residues. CDR3 in amino acids: CSVSGLEGETQYF. The CDR3 region has the DNA TGCAGCGTGTCGGGACTAGAAGGAGAGACCCAGTACTTC.

The chain carries TRBV12-3 or TRBV12-4 and TRBJ1-1; 8 nucleotides align to TRBD1. CDR3 size: 15 residues. Trimming at V came to 8 bases and at J to 4 bases, leaving 12 bases not matched to a gene. Written as DNA, the CDR3 is TGTGCCAGCCGTCCCTTTGACAGGGGAGGCACTGAAGCTTTCTTT. This sequence encodes CASRPFDRGGTEAFF.

At least ten counts were recorded for this clonotype. CDR3: CASSQDRQGAADTQYF. CDR3 DNA sequence: TGTGCCAGCAGCCAAGATCGGCAGGGGGCCGCAGATACGCAGTATTTT. The gene calls are TRBV4-2 and TRBJ2-3, with 8 nucleotides matching TRBD1. Germline CDR1 and CDR2: LGHNA and YNFKEQ. Trimming cost V 0 bases and J 4 bases; bases outside gene matches: 6. This CDR3 contains 16 residues.

This clonotype was observed a few times. V and J are TRBV4-2 and TRBJ1-5; D call uncertain. Trimming left V 0 bases short and J 6 bases short, with 12 bases between. The CDR3 is 15 amino acids. Per the germline V gene, CDR1 is LGHNA and CDR2 is YNFKEQ. The CDR3 region is CASSQEGSASQPQHF. DNA for the CDR3: TGTGCCAGCAGCCAAGAAGGGTCGGCTTCTCAGCCCCAGCATTTT.

There are many counts of this clonotype. The chain combines TRBV15 with TRBJ1-6; D uncertain. CDR1 LNHNV and CDR2 YYDKDF come from the germline V gene (reference sequence). The CDR3 consists of 13 residues. Trimming cost V 0 bases and J 13 bases, with 10 bases left between them. The CDR3 sequence is CATSRDRSSPLHF. CDR3 nucleotide sequence: TGTGCCACCAGCAGAGATCGGAGCTCTCCCCTCCACTTT.

This clonotype was detected ten times or more. V is TRBV5-6 and J is TRBJ2-5; 9 bases map to TRBD1. V shed 3 bases, J shed 0 bases, and the junction held 9 bases outside the gene matches. The CDR3 has 17 amino acids. Germline CDR1 SGHDT, CDR2 YYEEEE. The CDR3 loop is CASSYDRDRVYQETQYF. CDR3 DNA sequence: TGTGCCAGCAGCTATGACCGGGACAGGGTGTACCAAGAGACCCAGTACTTC.

This clonotype was counted a few times. The chain's CDR3 is CASSTDPHSGNTIYF. CDR3 DNA: TGTGCCAGCAGTACGGACCCTCACTCTGGAAACACCATATATTTT. This chain joins TRBV7-9 and TRBJ1-3; D call uncertain. The CDR3 is 15 residues long. The germline CDR1 and CDR2 sequences are SEHNR and FQNEAQ (reference sequence). V lost 6 bases and J lost 0, with 12 bases in between.

This clonotype has more than one count but fewer than ten. The chain joins TRBV20-1 to TRBJ2-7, with D unresolved. Germline assignment: CDR1 DFQATT and CDR2 SNEGSKA (reference sequence). CDR3 length: 11 residues. The germline V and J ends were trimmed by 7 bases and 4 bases, with 11 bases remaining between them. For the CDR3, the DNA is TGCAGTGTCAACAGAGATTACGAGCAGTACTTC. It is translated as CSVNRDYEQYF.

The V gene is TRBV29-1, the J gene TRBJ2-1; D might be TRBD2 (6 bases). Trimming removed 4 bases from V and 3 bases from J, with 13 bases in between. The CDR3 is 14 residues long. Germline loops: CDR1 SQVTM, CDR2 ANQGSEA. The CDR3 sequence is CSVVGGKSYNEQFF. DNA of the CDR3: TGCAGCGTTGTAGGAGGGAAGAGCTACAATGAGCAGTTCTTC.

This clonotype has at least ten counts. The chain carries TRBV7-8 and TRBJ1-1; no definite D call. Germline lookup yields CDR1 SGHVS and CDR2 FQNEAQ. This CDR3 comprises 15 residues. V lost 3 bases and J 1 base, leaving 12 bases between the germline ends. This chain's CDR3 is CASSFSALANTEAFF. The CDR3 DNA reads TGTGCCAGCAGCTTTTCGGCCCTAGCGAACACTGAAGCTTTCTTT.

This clonotype was seen a handful of times. This chain uses TRBV7-9 with TRBJ1-1; D is unresolved. The CDR3 contains 14 residues. CDR1 SEHNR and CDR2 FQNEAQ come from the germline V gene (reference sequence). V gave up 1 base and J gave up 3 bases, with 9 bases separating them. The CDR3 coding sequence is TGTGCCAGCAGCTTAGGGGTTTGGGACACTGAAGCTTTCTTT. As protein: CASSLGVWDTEAFF.

CDR3 sequence: CASSIDRVGNTIYF. Here the CDR3 DNA reads TGTGCCAGCAGCATTGACAGGGTCGGAAACACCATATATTTT. V gene TRBV28 combines with J gene TRBJ1-3; 7 bases are a match to TRBD1. Germline CDR1 MDHEN, CDR2 SYDVKM. CDR3 size: 14 residues. V lost 6 bases and J lost 4; bases outside the gene matches: 6.

At least ten counts were recorded for this clonotype. The genes are TRBV6-6 and TRBJ2-2; the D call may be TRBD1 or TRBD2 (5 bases each). V lost 6 bases, J lost 9 bases, and 8 bases lay in between. Germline V gene lookup returns CDR1 MNHNY and CDR2 SVGAGI (reference sequence). CDR3 length equals 11 residues. CDR3 DNA: TGTGCCAGCAGCCGGGGCAGGGAGCTGTTTTTT. This codes for CASSRGRELFF.

V usage is TRBV7-9 and J usage is TRBJ1-1, with D possibly being TRBD1 (6 bases). This CDR3 has 15 amino acids. Germline lookup yields CDR1 SEHNR and CDR2 FQNEAQ (reference sequence). V was clipped by 5 bases and J by 11 bases, with 24 bases between them. The DNA of the CDR3 is TGTGCCAGCAGCCTCGGAGGAAGGGGGTTTGGTGGGGCTTTCTTT. Translated: CASSLGGRGFGGAFF. The whole variable domain, remainder taken from reference TRBV7-9 and TRBJ1-1, is DTGVSQNPRHKITKRGQNVTFRCDPISEHNRLYWYRQTLGQGPEFLTYFQNEAQLEKSRLLSDRFSAERPKGSFSTLEIQRTEQGDSAMYLCASSLGGRGFGGAFFGQGTRLTVV.

This clonotype occurred a few times. V usage is TRBV2 and J usage is TRBJ2-1, with D possibly TRBD2 on 6 matching bases. Germline V gene lookup returns CDR1 SNHLY and CDR2 FYNNEI. The germline V and J ends were trimmed by 7 bases and 4 bases, with 14 bases remaining between them. The CDR3 totals 14 residues. The CDR3: CASIVGSGYNEQFF. The DNA for the CDR3 is TGTGCCAGCATTGTGGGTAGCGGTTACAATGAGCAGTTCTTC.